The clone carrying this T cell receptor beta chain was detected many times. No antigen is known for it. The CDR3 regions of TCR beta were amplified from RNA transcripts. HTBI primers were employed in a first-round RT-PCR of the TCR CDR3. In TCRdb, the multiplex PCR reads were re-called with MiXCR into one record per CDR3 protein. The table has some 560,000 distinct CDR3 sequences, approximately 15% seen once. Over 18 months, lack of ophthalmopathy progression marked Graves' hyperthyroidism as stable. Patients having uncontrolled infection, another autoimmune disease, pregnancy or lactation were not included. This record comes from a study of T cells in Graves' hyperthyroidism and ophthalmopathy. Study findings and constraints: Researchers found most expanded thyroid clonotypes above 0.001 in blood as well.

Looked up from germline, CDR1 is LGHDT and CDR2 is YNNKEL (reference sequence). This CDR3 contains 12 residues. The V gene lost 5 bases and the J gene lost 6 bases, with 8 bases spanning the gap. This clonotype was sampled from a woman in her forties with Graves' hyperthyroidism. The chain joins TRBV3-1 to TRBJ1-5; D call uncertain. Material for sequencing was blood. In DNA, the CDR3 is TGTGCCAGCAGCAAGGTGGGTCAGCCCCAGCATTTT. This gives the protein CASSKVGQPQHF.